This T cell receptor (beta chain) was retrieved from a study of cytomegalovirus exposure and HLA in healthy donors (dated by TCRdb to between 2016 and 2019). With regard to the full study: According to a later analysis, the approximately 120 validation repertoires were produced on the same platform as the 700 or so repertoires of the first cohort. The study was designed to test whether signatures of past pathogen exposure could be identified by cataloging public T cell receptors. Along with the roughly 670-subject first cohort, a separate validation cohort of over 90 different subjects was used. To predict cytomegalovirus infection status, the study combined high-throughput TCR immunosequencing, statistical association of individual TCRs with disease status, and machine learning. Overall results and qualifications from the work: Most TCR sequences were observed very rarely across donors, whereas some public TCRs were present in many individuals. The study listed 150 to 200 TCR beta chains as associated with cytomegalovirus. The authors suggested that the approach could potentially be generalized to other disease states and immunological phenotypes. The validation cohort had no HLA typing available for a later analysis, so co-occurrence within that cohort was assessed over all 130 or so repertoires. In vitro tests confirmed that a few of the cytomegalovirus-associated TCR beta chains recognize cytomegalovirus antigens. In both the original and validation cohorts, the classifier was reported to diagnose cytomegalovirus status with high specificity and sensitivity. A later analysis found that TCRs clustered in the first cohort also tended to co-occur in the 120 validation repertoires, with just under 95% of cluster scores above 0.

Comments on this clone: Its cognate antigen has yet to be identified. No base quality values were provided; no much bigger clone lies one nucleotide off.

The library relied on the immunoSEQ multiplex PCR assay. Processing in the source paper ran as follows. A statistical classification framework was built for diagnosing cytomegalovirus status from the catalog of TCR beta chain sequences. TCRdb holds this immuneACCESS table with in-frame rearrangements only. Some clones are missing; in checked studies, unresolved V genes explain under half, and the rest has no known cause. That table gives V, J and clone size, and the DNA gave D and trimming. The sample table holds around 250,000 clones, of which almost 90% were seen once. The ten top clones hold more than 0.35% of the sample. The CDR3 has 13 amino acids, counting the end cysteine and phenylalanine. Of all the DNA, just the CDR3 is kept, 39 bases in frame from base 1. Relative to germline, V is missing 4 bases and J is missing 13 bases, with 2 bases of the junction outside any gene match. The germline V gene yields MRHNA for CDR1 and SNTAGT for CDR2.

The donors belonged to the validation cohort of approximately 130 subjects, which was separate from the approximately 700-subject first cohort. The clonotype comes from a young woman in good health and CMV-seronegative. The specimen was PBMCs. Recombination linked TRBV6-4 to TRBJ2-1, with TRBD2 identical over 15 junction bases. The nucleotide sequence reads TGTGCCAGCAGTGGGACTAGCGGGGGGGCCCAGTTCTTC. This codes for CASSGTSGGAQFF.